The 28 T cell receptor beta chains presented below share a single source sample, sequenced in a study of persistence of HIV-infected CD4 T cells. These TCRs are of unknown antigen specificity. Cells were stimulated with overlapping HIV-1 Gag 15-mer peptides. CD40L-negative CD69-negative CD45RO-high memory CD4+ T cells were sorted as populations depleted of antigen-responding cells. This was the immunoSEQ version 4 assay in survey mode. Profiled with immunoSEQ multiplex PCR; TCRdb holds only in-frame clones, not every one. The data show over 40,000 clones, around 82% seen once. Sequencing was performed on CD4+ T cells sorted from PBMCs after roughly 17-hour stimulation, taken from a patient who received antiretroviral therapy. Source of these receptors: an adult man with HIV who was CMV-seropositive.

V usage is TRBV18 and J usage is TRBJ2-1, with D tentatively TRBD2 (5 bases). The V end was cut by 4 bases, the J end by 3 bases, with 13 bases between. CDR1 is KGHSH, CDR2 LQKENI, per germline. The CDR3 extends over 15 amino acids. The CDR3: CASSLSREVYNEQFF. The CDR3 coding sequence is TGTGCCAGCTCACTCTCTCGGGAAGTCTACAATGAGCAGTTCTTC.

V and J are TRBV9 and TRBJ2-1, with 10 nucleotides matching TRBD2. Trimming removed 0 bases from V and 4 bases from J; junction bases left unmatched: 4. The CDR3 contains 16 residues. Per the germline V gene, CDR1 is SGDLS and CDR2 is YYNGEE. The CDR3 sequence: CASSVASGGTYNEQFF. The CDR3 coding sequence is TGTGCCAGCAGCGTAGCTAGCGGGGGCACATACAATGAGCAGTTCTTC. The whole variable domain, remainder taken from reference TRBV9 and TRBJ2-1, is DSGVTQTPKHLITATGQRVTLRCSPRSGDLSVYWYQQSLDQGLQFLIQYYNGEERAKGNILERFSAQQFPDLHSELNLSSLELGDSALYFCASSVASGGTYNEQFFGPGTRLTVL.

J is TRBJ2-3 and V is TRBV7-9; 11 bases match TRBD2. J lost 5 bases, V lost 5 bases, and 6 bases had no gene match. This CDR3 contains 15 residues. The germline gives CDR1 SEHNR, CDR2 FQNEAQ (reference sequence). CDR3 nucleotides: TGTGCCAGCAGCCCAGTAGCGGGAGGGCAAGATACGCAGTATTTT. Translated, it gives CASSPVAGGQDTQYF. Drawing the rest from reference TRBV7-9 and TRBJ2-3, the complete variable domain is DTGVSQNPRHKITKRGQNVTFRCDPISEHNRLYWYRQTLGQGPEFLTYFQNEAQLEKSRLLSDRFSAERPKGSFSTLEIQRTEQGDSAMYLCASSPVAGGQDTQYFGPGTRLTVL.

This chain uses TRBV7-8 with TRBJ2-1; 10 bases are a match to TRBD2. The germline gives CDR1 SGHVS, CDR2 FQNEAQ. The CDR3 has 20 amino acids. V lost 0 bases and J lost 0; bases outside the gene matches: 11. The CDR3 protein is CASSLAGLAGAPSSYNEQFF. DNA for the CDR3: TGTGCCAGCAGCTTAGCGGGGCTAGCGGGGGCCCCAAGCTCCTACAATGAGCAGTTCTTC.

This clone was detected a few times. The rearrangement links TRBV9 to TRBJ2-1, with 10 bases fitting TRBD2. Unmatched junction bases numbered 9, after V lost 3 bases and J lost 9 bases. CDR3 length equals 15 residues. The germline V gene has CDR1 SGDLS and CDR2 YYNGEE. The CDR3 protein is CASSGASGGGGEQFF. The DNA of the CDR3 is TGTGCCAGCAGCGGGGCTAGCGGGGGAGGAGGTGAGCAGTTCTTC.

The chain employs TRBV18 and TRBJ2-5, with D possibly TRBD2 on 5 matching bases. Germline V lookup: CDR1 KGHSH, CDR2 LQKENI. The CDR3 is 15 amino acids. Trimming took off 1 base at V and 5 bases at J, with 14 bases between the two ends. The CDR3, as DNA: TGTGCCAGCTCACCACGAGGAGGCCCTGGGGAGACCCAGTACTTC. Protein: CASSPRGGPGETQYF.

The chain has TRBV25-1 and TRBJ2-5; maybe TRBD2 (7 bases). Trimming left V 1 base short and J 5 bases short, with 20 bases between. Germline V gives CDR1 MGHDK, CDR2 SYGVNS. This CDR3 is 17 amino acids long. In nucleotides, the CDR3 is TGTGCCAGCAGTGAATCTAGAGGGGGGGCCGTTCGGGAGACCCAGTACTTC. It encodes CASSESRGGAVRETQYF.

This chain joins TRBV30 and TRBJ1-2; D is ambiguous. Trimming left V 4 bases short and J 9 bases short, with 18 bases between. Germline assignment: CDR1 GTSNPN and CDR2 SVGIG (reference sequence). The CDR3 is 13 residues long. The CDR3 region has the DNA TGTGCCTGGAAGGGTTTGGCAGCGGTACGCTACACCTTC. As protein: CAWKGLAAVRYTF.

This clone has more than one count but fewer than ten. The genes are TRBV7-2 and TRBJ2-2, with D perhaps TRBD1 or TRBD2 (5 bases each). Germline V gene sequence: CDR1 SGHTA, CDR2 FQGNSA. Deletions cut 8 bases from V and 6 bases from J, with 28 bases between. The CDR3 covers 18 residues. CDR3 in amino acids: CASEKRRGSGAKPGELFF. CDR3 in DNA: TGTGCCAGCGAAAAACGGCGAGGGTCCGGGGCCAAGCCCGGGGAGCTGTTTTTT.

This clone showed up just a few times. The chain combines TRBV7-6 with TRBJ1-5, with 9 bases aligning to TRBD1. Germline values: CDR1 SGHVS, CDR2 FNYEAQ. V lost 5 bases to trimming and J lost 4 bases; unmatched junction nucleotides: 6. The CDR3 runs to 15 residues. In DNA form, the CDR3 reads TGTGCCAGCAGCCCTGGGACAGGGTTAAATCAGCCCCAGCATTTT. Translating gives CASSPGTGLNQPQHF.

The table lists this clone with a count of one. The CDR3 reads CASSSSLAGVGNEQFF. CDR3 DNA sequence: TGCGCCAGCAGCTCTTCTCTAGCGGGAGTAGGGAATGAGCAGTTCTTC. V is TRBV4-3 and J is TRBJ2-1; 10 positions agree with TRBD2. Germline values: CDR1 LGHNA, CDR2 YSLEER. Unmatched junction bases numbered 11, after V lost 5 bases and J lost 7 bases. This CDR3 region has 16 residues.

V and J are TRBV6-5 and TRBJ1-2; the D is unclear. Germline-derived CDR1 and CDR2 are MNHEY and SVGAGI. The CDR3 spans 14 residues. Trimming removed 8 bases from V and 1 base from J, with 14 bases in between. CDR3 loop: CASVEDRINYGYTF. CDR3 in DNA: TGTGCCAGCGTAGAGGACCGAATTAACTATGGCTACACCTTC.

The CDR3 bases are TGTGCCAGCTCCCCAGATCTCTCTCTCTCCTACGAGCAGTACTTC. This sequence encodes CASSPDLSLSYEQYF. The chain couples TRBV18 to TRBJ2-7; D gene unclear. Deletions cut 6 bases from V and 0 bases from J, with 15 bases between. CDR3 length: 15 residues. In germline, CDR1 is KGHSH, CDR2 LQKENI.

This rearrangement joins TRBV19 to TRBJ2-4; weak D call: TRBD2 (6 bases). This CDR3 has 18 amino acids. CDR1 and CDR2 from the germline V gene are LNHDA and SQIVND (reference sequence). Trimming stripped 7 bases from V and 1 base from J, with 23 bases between. For the CDR3, the DNA is TGTGCCAGTACCGCATTCGGGGGAAGGGATGTTGCCAAAAACATTCAGTACTTC. Translated: CASTAFGGRDVAKNIQYF.

The rearrangement joins TRBV6-1 to TRBJ2-7, with D possibly being TRBD2 (6 bases). This CDR3 contains 15 residues. Germline V gene lookup returns CDR1 MNHNS and CDR2 SASEGT. V was pared by 2 bases and J by 2 bases, with 13 bases between. DNA for the CDR3: TGTGCCAGCAGTGAACAGGGACTCCCTCCCTACGAGCAGTACTTC. This translates into CASSEQGLPPYEQYF.

V is TRBV29-1 and J is TRBJ1-1; TRBD1 matches 10 bases. V shed 7 bases and J 6 bases; nucleotides not matched to a gene: 8. The germline CDR1 and CDR2 sequences are SQVTM and ANQGSEA. The CDR3 totals 13 residues. CDR3: CSARQGAVAEAFF. The DNA for the CDR3 is TGCAGCGCTCGACAGGGGGCAGTCGCTGAAGCTTTCTTT. The complete variable domain, with remaining parts taken from reference TRBV29-1 and TRBJ1-1, reads SAVISQKPSRDICQRGTSLTIQCQVDSQVTMMFWYRQQPGQSLTLIATANQGSEATYESGFVIDKFPISRPNLTFSTLTVSNMSPEDSSIYLCSARQGAVAEAFFGQGTRLTVV.

CDR3 in DNA: TGTGCCAGCAGTGGACAGGGGGTTGGGACCCAGTACTTC. This translates into CASSGQGVGTQYF. This chain links TRBV12-3 or TRBV12-4 with TRBJ2-5; TRBD1 aligns across 10 bases. Trimming cost V 5 bases and J 7 bases; bases outside gene matches: 4. CDR3 length equals 13 residues.

The J gene is TRBJ2-3, the V gene TRBV25-1; the match to TRBD1 covers 7 bases. Germline CDR1 MGHDK, CDR2 SYGVNS. The CDR3 has 11 residues. Trimming removed 8 bases from V and 5 bases from J; junction bases left unmatched: 1. Here the CDR3 reads CASAGGDTQYF. The CDR3 DNA reads as TGTGCCAGCGCAGGGGGAGATACGCAGTATTTT.

The V gene is TRBV5-8, the J gene TRBJ2-3; D might be TRBD1 (6 bases). V lost 0 bases, J lost 1 base, and 9 bases lay in between. The CDR3 is made up of 15 amino acids. Germline V gene lookup returns CDR1 SGHTS and CDR2 YDEGEE. The CDR3 nucleotides read TGTGCCAGCAGCTTGGCGGCAGGGGGCACAGATACGCAGTATTTT. As protein: CASSLAAGGTDTQYF.

The chain couples TRBV19 to TRBJ2-2; D tentatively fits TRBD1 or TRBD2 (5 bases each). V was trimmed by 1 base and J by 5 bases, leaving 11 bases between them. The germline gives CDR1 LNHDA, CDR2 SQIVND (reference sequence). The CDR3 totals 15 residues. The CDR3 loop is CASSIAVGGTGELFF. In DNA, the CDR3 is TGTGCCAGTAGTATAGCTGTTGGGGGAACCGGGGAGCTGTTTTTT.

J is TRBJ1-1 and V is TRBV6-1; unclear D gene. Trimming left V 5 bases short and J 1 base short, with 8 bases between. Germline-derived CDR1 and CDR2 are MNHNS and SASEGT. There are 13 residues in the CDR3. CDR3 residues: CASSSQQNTEAFF. DNA of the CDR3: TGTGCCAGCAGTTCCCAGCAGAACACTGAAGCTTTCTTT.

This clone was detected only once. The rearrangement links TRBV7-2 to TRBJ2-7; 7 bases match TRBD1. This CDR3 has 15 residues. The germline V gene encodes CDR1 SGHTA and CDR2 FQGNSA. The trim removed 4 bases at V and 0 bases at J, leaving 6 bases unmatched. For the CDR3, the DNA is TGTGCCAGCAGCTCTTTACAGGGGCTCTCCTACGAGCAGTACTTC. It encodes CASSSLQGLSYEQYF. The full variable domain, rest sourced from reference TRBV7-2 and TRBJ2-7, is GAGVSQSPSNKVTEKGKDVELRCDPISGHTALYWYRQSLGQGLEFLIYFQGNSAPDKSGLPSDRFSAERTGGSVSTLTIQRTQQEDSAVYLCASSSLQGLSYEQYFGPGTRLTVT.

The rearrangement joins TRBV4-1 to TRBJ1-1, with a possible D match to TRBD1 (6 bases). The CDR3 spans 16 residues. Trimming removed 2 bases at V and 1 base at J, with 14 bases between. Germline CDR1 reads MGHRA; CDR2 reads YSYEKL. The CDR3 DNA sequence: TGCGCCAGCAGCCAAAGCCGGGGACACCAGAACACTGAAGCTTTCTTT. This translates into CASSQSRGHQNTEAFF.

The chain joins TRBV9 to TRBJ1-2, with D tentatively TRBD1 (6 bases). The V end was cut by 2 bases, the J end by 3 bases, with 8 bases between. From germline, CDR1 is SGDLS and CDR2 YYNGEE. The length of the CDR3 is 13 residues. CDR3 in amino acids: CASSVHRDYGYTF. CDR3 in DNA: TGTGCCAGCAGCGTTCACAGGGACTATGGCTACACCTTC.

This sequence joins TRBV5-1 and TRBJ2-5, with D possibly being TRBD1 (5 bases). Germline V lookup: CDR1 SGHRS, CDR2 YFSETQ. The CDR3 is made up of 14 amino acids. The V end lost 0 bases, the J end lost 5 bases, and 11 bases lay between the germline ends. This chain's CDR3 is CASSLEGRAETQYF. The CDR3 DNA reads TGCGCCAGCAGCTTGGAGGGCAGGGCGGAGACCCAGTACTTC.

This clone was counted only a few times. The rearrangement links TRBV28 to TRBJ1-2; D not certain. Deletions cut 7 bases from V and 4 bases from J, with 16 bases between. Per the germline V gene, CDR1 is MDHEN and CDR2 is SYDVKM. The CDR3 totals 14 residues. The CDR3 nucleotides are TGTGCCAGCACTCCCCCGGGGAAGACCTATGGCTACACCTTC. Translating it yields CASTPPGKTYGYTF.

The chain combines TRBV18 with TRBJ2-2; D perhaps matches TRBD1 (6 bases). CDR3 size: 16 residues. V lost 5 bases, J lost 0 bases, and 13 bases lay in between. Germline CDR1 and CDR2: KGHSH and LQKENI. The CDR3 nucleotides are TGTGCCAGCTCAATAGCAGGGGCCTCGAACACCGGGGAGCTGTTTTTT. It yields the protein CASSIAGASNTGELFF.

V is TRBV2 and J is TRBJ2-7, with TRBD1 matching 7 bases. The V and J ends lost 6 bases and 1 base, in that order; junction bases with no gene match: 3. This CDR3 region has 13 residues. CDR1 SNHLY and CDR2 FYNNEI come from the germline V gene. CDR3 in amino acids: CASRGTVSYEQYF. CDR3 bases: TGTGCCAGCAGGGGGACAGTTTCCTACGAGCAGTACTTC.